This T cell receptor (beta chain) was captured by sequencing in a study of cytomegalovirus exposure and HLA in healthy donors. The wider study: A later analysis reported the approximately 120 validation repertoires used the same platform as the approximately 650 first-cohort repertoires. Points from the study as a whole: Across donors, most TCRs were seen rarely, yet some public ones were widespread. In vitro work confirmed that a few CMV-associated chains recognize CMV antigens. The study labeled 150 or so TCR beta chains cytomegalovirus-associated.

Here immunoSEQ multiplex PCR was the method, and the copy in TCRdb shows in-frame clones only, minus some. Of about 82,000 clones listed, 90% to 95% are singletons. The V and J ends lost 6 bases and 6 bases respectively, with 12 bases between them. The CDR3 runs 12 residues. Germline V lookup: CDR1 SQVTM, CDR2 ANQGSEA. In the case of this clone: Its antigen is unidentified.

Sequenced input: PBMCs. This TCR was sampled from a man younger than 35 in good health and CMV-seronegative. This chain uses TRBV29-1 with TRBJ1-5; TRBD1 is a possible D gene (6 bases). The CDR3: CSVGTGFQPQHF. The CDR3 DNA is TGCAGCGTGGGAACAGGGTTTCAGCCCCAGCATTTT.